This T cell receptor beta chain was captured in a study of post-analysis software for immune sequencing data. Study results and limitations: Patients carried several TRBV segments more frequently than controls did, and TRBV5-6, TRBV5-1 and TRBV20-1 were among them. In multiple sclerosis, normalized Chao1 diversity was significantly below that of controls.

V shed 4 bases and J shed 2 bases, with 12 bases lying between them. Germline V CDR1 and CDR2: MNHNS, SASEGT. This CDR3 has 15 amino acids. As to this clonotype: The antigen remains unidentified.

Included in the TCR beta cDNA libraries were unique molecular identifiers. A single record per CDR3 protein comes from TCRdb applying MiXCR to the PCR reads. The data contain about 400,000 distinct CDR3 sequences, 30% to 45% of them singletons. The specimen sequenced was blood. The chain recombines TRBV6-1 with TRBJ2-1; D is perhaps TRBD2 (6 bases). The TCR was taken from a girl aged 10 to 17 with multiple sclerosis. DNA of the CDR3: TGTGCCAGCAGTGCTCTAGCGCTTCCCTACAATGAGCAGTTCTTC. Its translation: CASSALALPYNEQFF.